This T cell receptor (beta chain) was observed in a study of Graves' ophthalmopathy and Graves' hyperthyroidism (dated 2018 in TCRdb). A note on the overall study: Peripheral blood samples were taken at the time of initial diagnosis, before any treatment was given. The study used TCR beta repertoire signatures to distinguish Graves' ophthalmopathy from Graves' hyperthyroidism and to predict progression to ophthalmopathy. In total, 135 blood samples were TCR-sequenced: approximately 42 ophthalmopathy, roughly 77 hyperthyroidism and around 17 hyperthyroidism-to-ophthalmopathy patients. To explore V-J signatures that distinguish ophthalmopathy from hyperthyroidism, a discovery set of around 100 patients was enrolled, made up of 43 with ophthalmopathy and roughly 57 with stable hyperthyroidism. An independent validation cohort was composed of approximately 19 hyperthyroidism patients and 17 patients who later progressed from hyperthyroidism to ophthalmopathy. In more than five hyperthyroidism patients, the T-cell repertoires found in thyroid tissue were compared with those found in blood. After sampling, hyperthyroidism patients received methimazole starting at 30 mg daily, and ophthalmopathy patients received high-dose intravenous methylprednisolone.

Stable hyperthyroidism was defined as no progression to ophthalmopathy within 18 months of follow-up. The hyperthyroidism patients were 18 to 65 years old and newly diagnosed, with a disease duration of less than 2 months. Patients with other autoimmune diseases, uncontrolled infections, pregnancy or lactation were excluded from the study. Clinical symptoms, serum thyroxine, TRAb, thyroid ultrasound and orbital computed tomography formed the basis of the diagnosis. Ficoll-Paque density gradient centrifugation was used to isolate PBMCs from around 9.1 ml of fresh peripheral blood. Trizol reagent was used to extract the total RNA, and its quality was then checked on an Agilent 2100 Bioanalyzer. V and J are truncated by 6 bases and 2 bases respectively, leaving an intervening sequence of 8 bases. The CDR3 starts with the cysteine, ends with the phenylalanine, and has 13 residues. Only the CDR3 region is kept as DNA, spanning 39 bases read in frame from base 1. Per the germline V gene (reference sequence), LNHDA is the CDR1 and SQIVND is the CDR2.

For repertoire sequencing, the TCR beta CDR3 regions were amplified from RNA transcripts. The first round of RT-PCR was done with HTBI primers and the Qiagen OneStep RT-PCR kit, and was followed by a second round of multiplex PCR, then size selection and purification. Sequencing of the libraries was carried out on an Illumina HiSeq2000 in paired-end mode with 100 bp reads. Per the authors' processing: SOAPnuke was used for read processing, and reads with adapters, uncalled bases, a mean Phred below 15, or no exact constant-primer or identifier match were discarded. COPE v1.2.5 was used to merge high-quality paired reads. Each unique nucleotide sequence was treated as a clonotype, and MiTCR v1.1 was used to align the clonotypes to the IMGT TRB V, D and J references. Analysis was restricted to V-J combinations with a frequency above 0.0001, which covered roughly 99% of repertoires. For each V-J combination, a TCR clonal expansion and chaos score was defined as the ratio of F50 clonal expansion to chaos observed in the TCRdist matrix. Features were reduced by Welch's t-statistics and random forest to 10 to 15 V-J combinations, which fed a naive Bayes classifier. The similarity between thyroid and blood repertoires was quantified using the Morisita-Horn index. TCRdb cleaned the public reads at Q25 with fastp, built clones with MiXCR and kept in-frame beta chains. CDR3 protein sequences are deduplicated, and each keeps its most common genes and DNA. Here the V and J calls rest on TCRdb's processing, not on the authors' analysis. This sample gives about 370,000 distinct CDR3 sequences in total; about a sixth of them show up just once. The ten largest make up approximately 2.4% of the sample.

As for this clonotype: There is no known antigen for this receptor. No much larger clone exists at a distance of one base, and base qualities are not known.

Findings and caveats that apply to the study as a whole: Most expanded thyroid clonotypes with frequency above 0.001 were also detected in blood, suggesting blood repertoires may reflect the thyroid immune response. In validation, the model predicted ophthalmopathy progression with over 60% sensitivity and approximately 75% specificity; around twelve predicted patients were CT-confirmed with GO in a median of about 6.1 months. No statistical method was used to predetermine the sample size, and group allocation was not hidden from the investigators. The 13-signature model separated ophthalmopathy from stable hyperthyroidism with about 86% sensitivity and 81.08% specificity in cross-validation, and 80%/75% in the test set.

The sequence came from an adult woman with stable Graves' hyperthyroidism. The chain joins TRBV19 to TRBJ1-5, with no confidently assigned D gene. The specimen was peripheral blood. The CDR3 loop reads CASRTLGNQPQHF. The bases are TGTGCCAGTAGGACCCTAGGCAATCAGCCCCAGCATTTT.